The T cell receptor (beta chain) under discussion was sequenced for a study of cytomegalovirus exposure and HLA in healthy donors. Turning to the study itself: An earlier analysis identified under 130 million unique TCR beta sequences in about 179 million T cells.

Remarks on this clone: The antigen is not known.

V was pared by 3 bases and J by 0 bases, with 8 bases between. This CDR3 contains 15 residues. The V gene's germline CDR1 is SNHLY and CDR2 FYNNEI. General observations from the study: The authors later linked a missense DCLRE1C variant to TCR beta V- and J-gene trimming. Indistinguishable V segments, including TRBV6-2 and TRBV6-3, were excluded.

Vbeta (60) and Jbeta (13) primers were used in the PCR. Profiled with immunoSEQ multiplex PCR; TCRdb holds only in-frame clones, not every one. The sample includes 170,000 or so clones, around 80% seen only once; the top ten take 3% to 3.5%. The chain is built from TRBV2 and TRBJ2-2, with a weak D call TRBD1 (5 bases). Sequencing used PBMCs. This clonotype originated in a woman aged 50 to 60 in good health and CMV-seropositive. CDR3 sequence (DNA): TGTGCCAGCAGTGATAGGACAACGAACACCGGGGAGCTGTTTTTT. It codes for CASSDRTTNTGELFF.